The rows below give T cell receptor beta chains drawn from one sample of a study of neurological immune-mediated disorders. TCRdb passed the 5' RACE reads through MiXCR, listing each CDR3 protein once. The table has 15,000 to 20,000 distinct CDR3 sequences, roughly 10% seen once. The specimen sequenced was CD8+ T cells from blood. These receptors were collected from a woman in her forties or fifties in good health. CDR3s include the opening cysteine and the closing phenylalanine or tryptophan.

>TRBV20-1|14|TRBJ2-7
CSACRDRVLDEQYF
>TRBV7-9|11|TRBJ2-1
CASISYNEQFF
>TRBV9|13|TRBJ2-1
CASSVASGNEQFF
>TRBV15|13|TRBJ2-7
CATKAGDAYEQYF
>TRBV5-1|18|TRBJ2-3
CASSKKHVGQRSTDTQYF
>TRBV10-3|12|TRBJ2-3
CAAGPPGNTQYF
>TRBV7-2|15|TRBJ2-7
CASSPPGLAGYEQYF
>TRBV7-2|18|TRBJ1-1
CASSLGWWGQGEDTEAFF
>TRBV5-6|13|TRBJ2-3
CASSWGTGDTQYF
>TRBV6-5|12|TRBJ2-7
CASSYSGSEQYF
>TRBV2|15|TRBJ2-2
CASSRELANTGELFF
>TRBV5-1|16|TRBJ2-1
CASSLDSAGGYNEQFF
>TRBV5-1|15|TRBJ1-6
CASSFGDRGNSPLHF
>TRBV19|13|TRBJ2-7
CASSAMLNYEQYF
>TRBV20-1|14|TRBJ2-3
CSARGWGNTDTQYF
>TRBV4-3|16|TRBJ2-7
CASSQNTGFATYEQYF
>TRBV10-3|16|TRBJ2-5
CAISSGTGAFQETQYF
>TRBV29-1|14|TRBJ2-7
CSVAGTSGSYEQYF
>TRBV27|13|TRBJ2-7
CASSHGQGYEQYF
>TRBV27|14|TRBJ2-7
CASSLGPGSYEQYF
>TRBV19|15|TRBJ1-1
CASSLVTGMNTEAFF
>TRBV7-8|16|TRBJ2-1
CASSLNEPSSYNEQFF
>TRBV10-3|12|TRBJ1-1
CAISDTGREAFF
>TRBV29-1|11|TRBJ1-1
CSVSFRAEAFF
>TRBV15|14|TRBJ2-1
CATSDGNNYNEQFF
>TRBV7-9|14|TRBJ2-1
CASSFTSGRYEQFF
>TRBV3-1|19|TRBJ1-5
CASSQENRLGYSSNQPQHF
>TRBV5-4|14|TRBJ1-6
CASSRQGAHSPLHF
>TRBV10-1|14|TRBJ2-3
CASSQDRGTDTQYF
>TRBV20-1|14|TRBJ2-7
CSARGTGGLYEQYF
>TRBV20-1|14|TRBJ2-4
CSAITGHWENIQYF
>TRBV9|14|TRBJ1-1
CASSPGHLNTEAFF
>TRBV29-1|10|TRBJ1-1
CSITGTEAFF
>TRBV5-4|15|TRBJ2-1
CASSLEGGGFNEQFF
>TRBV20-1|14|TRBJ2-3
CSARDRQGTDTQYF
>TRBV7-3|13|TRBJ2-7
CASSLWGADEQYF
>TRBV4-1|16|TRBJ2-3
CASSQGVTKGTDTQYF
>TRBV7-8|14|TRBJ2-2
CASSYGANTGELFF
>TRBV9|13|TRBJ2-2
CASTGTGSGELFF
>TRBV5-1|15|TRBJ2-3
CASSSGGVSTDTQYF
>TRBV12-3/TRBV12-4|14|TRBJ2-3
CASSSRLSTDTQYF
>TRBV20-1|15|TRBJ2-2
CSAAQGAASTGELFF
>TRBV7-9|13|TRBJ1-1
CASSSGADTEAFF
>TRBV7-2|14|TRBJ2-1
CASSGWTEYNEQFF
>TRBV4-1|17|TRBJ2-1
CASSRVNSGVRGGEQFF
>TRBV27|13|TRBJ2-1
CASSLSRDNEQFF
>TRBV7-9|13|TRBJ1-2
CASSPGQLDGYTF
>TRBV28|15|TRBJ1-4
CATWTGRMANEKLFF
>TRBV5-1|18|TRBJ2-7
CASSSAAIPYDRANEQYF
>TRBV19|19|TRBJ1-4
CASSISGQGALRLNEKLFF
>TRBV20-1|16|TRBJ2-7
CSASPPRAGGPHEQYF
>TRBV19|15|TRBJ2-7
CASSMVGSAAYEQYF
>TRBV7-9|14|TRBJ1-2
CASSLGDRVYGYTF
>TRBV20-1|15|TRBJ2-3
CSAPPTSGSTDTQYF
>TRBV25-1|15|TRBJ2-2
CASSAGGASTGELFF